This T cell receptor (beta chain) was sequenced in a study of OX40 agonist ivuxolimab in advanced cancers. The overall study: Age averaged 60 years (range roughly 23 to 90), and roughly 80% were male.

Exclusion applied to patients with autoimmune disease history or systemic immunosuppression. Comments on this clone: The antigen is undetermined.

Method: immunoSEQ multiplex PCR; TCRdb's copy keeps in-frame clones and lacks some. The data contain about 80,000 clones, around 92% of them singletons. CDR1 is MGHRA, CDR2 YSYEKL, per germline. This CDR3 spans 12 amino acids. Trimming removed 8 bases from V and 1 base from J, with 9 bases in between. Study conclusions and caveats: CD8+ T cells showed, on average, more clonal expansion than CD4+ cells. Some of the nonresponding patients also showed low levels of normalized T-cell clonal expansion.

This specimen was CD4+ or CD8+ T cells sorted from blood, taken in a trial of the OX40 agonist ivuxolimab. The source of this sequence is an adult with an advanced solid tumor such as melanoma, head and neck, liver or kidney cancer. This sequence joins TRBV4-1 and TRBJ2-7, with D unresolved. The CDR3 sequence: CASAGSSYEQYF. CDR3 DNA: TGCGCCAGCGCCGGCAGTTCCTACGAGCAGTACTTC.